These T cell receptor beta chains were read from a single sample in a study of patients and donors after allogeneic stem cell transplantation. TCRdb re-called the RT-PCR reads through MiXCR, storing one row per CDR3 protein. The table includes 900,000 to 1,000,000 distinct CDR3 sequences, 15% to 20% detected once. Material: blood, either unsorted or a sorted T cell fraction (not recorded which). Source of these receptors: a human donor who was either an allogeneic HSCT recipient or a stem cell or donor lymphocyte infusion donor (not recorded which). It is not recorded whose cells these are; they may come from a transplant donor. Each CDR3 is given with its conserved first and last residue. The order of the fields is D gene, J gene, clone size, V gene, CDR3 protein, CDR3 DNA. D genes are given only for firm matches. The size entry is marked missing in some rows and otherwise reads once, few, many or a size class.

d_call: TRBD1
j_call: TRBJ2-3
clone_size: few
v_call: TRBV20-1
cdr3_aa: CSASFWDRGRTDTQYF
cdr3_nt: TGCAGTGCTAGTTTTTGGGACAGGGGCCGCACAGATACGCAGTATTTT

d_call: TRBD1
j_call: TRBJ1-1
clone_size: .
v_call: TRBV29-1
cdr3_aa: CSADGQGASTEAFF
cdr3_nt: TGCAGCGCCGACGGACAGGGGGCCTCCACTGAAGCTTTCTTT

d_call: .
j_call: TRBJ1-2
clone_size: .
v_call: TRBV3-1
cdr3_aa: CASSRSSRDGYYGYTF
cdr3_nt: TGTGCCAGCAGCCGAAGTAGCAGGGACGGCTACTATGGCTACACCTTC

d_call: .
j_call: TRBJ2-6
clone_size: .
v_call: TRBV7-8
cdr3_aa: CASSPQPGAGANVLTF
cdr3_nt: TGTGCCAGCAGCCCCCAACCTGGTGCTGGGGCCAACGTCCTGACTTTC

d_call: TRBD1
j_call: TRBJ1-2
clone_size: .
v_call: TRBV24-1
cdr3_aa: CATSDRQGGNYGYTF
cdr3_nt: TGTGCCACCAGTGATAGACAGGGAGGGAACTATGGCTACACCTTC

d_call: TRBD1
j_call: TRBJ1-1
clone_size: .
v_call: TRBV5-1
cdr3_aa: CASSSFAGGTEAFF
cdr3_nt: TGCGCCAGCAGCTCGTTCGCAGGGGGCACTGAAGCTTTCTTT

d_call: .
j_call: TRBJ1-1
clone_size: .
v_call: TRBV4-3
cdr3_aa: CASSQESFGPAFF
cdr3_nt: TGCGCCAGCAGCCAAGAAAGTTTCGGGCCGGCTTTCTTT

d_call: .
j_call: TRBJ1-1
clone_size: .
v_call: TRBV7-2
cdr3_aa: CASSRWAAMNTEAFF
cdr3_nt: TGTGCCAGCAGCCGCTGGGCGGCCATGAACACTGAAGCTTTCTTT

d_call: .
j_call: TRBJ2-1
clone_size: .
v_call: TRBV18
cdr3_aa: CASSPPQGTPSSYNEQFF
cdr3_nt: TGTGCCAGCTCACCACCTCAAGGGACCCCGAGCTCCTACAATGAGCAGTTCTTC

d_call: .
j_call: TRBJ1-5
clone_size: few
v_call: TRBV15
cdr3_aa: CATSTPPGQPQHF
cdr3_nt: TGTGCCACCAGCACGCCGCCTGGTCAGCCCCAGCATTTT

d_call: .
j_call: TRBJ1-5
clone_size: few
v_call: TRBV3-1
cdr3_aa: CASSRGGGRNNQPQHF
cdr3_nt: TGTGCCAGCAGCCGAGGGGGGGGACGAAACAATCAGCCCCAGCATTTT

d_call: .
j_call: TRBJ2-7
clone_size: few
v_call: TRBV10-3
cdr3_aa: CAISHLGTELEQYF
cdr3_nt: TGTGCCATCAGCCATCTCGGGACGGAACTCGAGCAGTACTTC

d_call: .
j_call: TRBJ2-5
clone_size: .
v_call: TRBV5-5
cdr3_aa: CASSTGQRGIETQYF
cdr3_nt: TGTGCCAGCAGCACCGGACAGAGGGGTATCGAGACCCAGTACTTC

d_call: TRBD2
j_call: TRBJ2-4
clone_size: .
v_call: TRBV19
cdr3_aa: CASRASGRENIQYF
cdr3_nt: TGTGCCAGTAGGGCTAGCGGTCGGGAAAACATTCAGTACTTC

d_call: TRBD2
j_call: TRBJ2-4
clone_size: .
v_call: TRBV20-1
cdr3_aa: CSARVSGGPVAKNIQYF
cdr3_nt: TGCAGTGCTAGGGTTAGCGGGGGGCCTGTTGCCAAAAACATTCAGTACTTC

d_call: .
j_call: TRBJ2-1
clone_size: few
v_call: TRBV20-1
cdr3_aa: CSARPGAAHEQFF
cdr3_nt: TGCAGTGCTAGGCCCGGGGCTGCCCATGAGCAGTTCTTC

d_call: .
j_call: TRBJ1-5
clone_size: .
v_call: TRBV19
cdr3_aa: CASQDMGNQPQHF
cdr3_nt: TGTGCCAGTCAGGACATGGGCAATCAGCCCCAGCATTTT

d_call: .
j_call: TRBJ1-4
clone_size: .
v_call: TRBV6-1
cdr3_aa: CASSVLGNEKLFF
cdr3_nt: TGTGCCAGCAGCGTCCTCGGGAATGAAAAACTGTTTTTT

d_call: .
j_call: TRBJ1-6
clone_size: .
v_call: TRBV7-9
cdr3_aa: CASSFSGGGLNNSPLHF
cdr3_nt: TGTGCCAGCAGCTTCTCGGGGGGGGGTTTAAATAATTCACCCCTCCACTTT

d_call: .
j_call: TRBJ1-6
clone_size: .
v_call: TRBV9
cdr3_aa: CASSAVGSPLHF
cdr3_nt: TGTGCCAGCAGCGCCGTTGGTTCACCCCTCCACTTT

d_call: TRBD1
j_call: TRBJ2-5
clone_size: many
v_call: TRBV24-1
cdr3_aa: CATSETGAPQETQYF
cdr3_nt: TGTGCCACCAGTGAAACAGGGGCCCCCCAAGAGACCCAGTACTTC

d_call: .
j_call: TRBJ1-1
clone_size: few
v_call: TRBV3-1
cdr3_aa: CASSHPLGFEAFF
cdr3_nt: TGTGCCAGCAGCCATCCCTTGGGTTTTGAAGCTTTCTTT

d_call: TRBD2
j_call: TRBJ2-1
clone_size: few
v_call: TRBV20-1
cdr3_aa: CSARLPSRRGGPNEQFF
cdr3_nt: TGCAGTGCTAGGTTACCTTCGAGGCGCGGGGGACCTAATGAGCAGTTCTTC

d_call: .
j_call: TRBJ2-3
clone_size: many
v_call: TRBV27
cdr3_aa: CASSFIPPAPSRDTDTQYF
cdr3_nt: TGTGCCAGCAGTTTTATTCCCCCGGCACCTTCCCGGGACACAGATACGCAGTATTTT

d_call: TRBD2
j_call: TRBJ2-5
clone_size: few
v_call: TRBV3-1
cdr3_aa: CASSQDAGAPQETQYF
cdr3_nt: TGTGCCAGCAGCCAGGACGCGGGAGCGCCTCAAGAGACCCAGTACTTC

d_call: .
j_call: TRBJ2-7
clone_size: .
v_call: TRBV4-1
cdr3_aa: CASSPHGERGYEQYF
cdr3_nt: TGCGCCAGCAGCCCCCACGGGGAACGGGGCTACGAGCAGTACTTC

d_call: .
j_call: TRBJ1-2
clone_size: .
v_call: TRBV7-3
cdr3_aa: CASSPGAGLANYGYTF
cdr3_nt: TGTGCCAGCAGCCCCGGGGCGGGGTTGGCTAACTATGGCTACACCTTC

d_call: .
j_call: TRBJ2-1
clone_size: few
v_call: TRBV12-3/TRBV12-4
cdr3_aa: CASTQWAADEQFF
cdr3_nt: TGTGCCAGCACCCAATGGGCGGCTGATGAGCAGTTCTTC

d_call: TRBD1
j_call: TRBJ2-1
clone_size: .
v_call: TRBV7-9
cdr3_aa: CASSRRQGSYNEQFF
cdr3_nt: TGTGCCAGCAGCCGCCGACAGGGCTCCTACAATGAGCAGTTCTTC

d_call: TRBD2
j_call: TRBJ2-1
clone_size: few
v_call: TRBV6-2/TRBV6-3
cdr3_aa: CASSLRAGATNNEQFF
cdr3_nt: TGTGCCAGCAGTTTGAGGGCGGGAGCGACGAACAATGAGCAGTTCTTC

d_call: TRBD1
j_call: TRBJ2-3
clone_size: .
v_call: TRBV14
cdr3_aa: CASSQETGSTDTQYF
cdr3_nt: TGTGCCAGCAGCCAAGAGACAGGGAGCACAGATACGCAGTATTTT

d_call: TRBD1
j_call: TRBJ2-4
clone_size: few
v_call: TRBV27
cdr3_aa: CASSNGTEAKNIQYF
cdr3_nt: TGTGCCAGCAGTAATGGGACAGAAGCCAAAAACATTCAGTACTTC

d_call: .
j_call: TRBJ1-1
clone_size: .
v_call: TRBV4-2
cdr3_aa: CASSQVLNTEAFF
cdr3_nt: TGTGCCAGCAGCCAAGTGTTGAACACTGAAGCTTTCTTT

d_call: .
j_call: TRBJ2-2
clone_size: few
v_call: TRBV6-1
cdr3_aa: CASRDLAGDTGELFF
cdr3_nt: TGTGCCAGCAGAGATCTAGCAGGTGACACCGGGGAGCTGTTTTTT

d_call: TRBD2
j_call: TRBJ2-1
clone_size: many
v_call: TRBV12-3/TRBV12-4
cdr3_aa: CASSKAGGGNEQFF
cdr3_nt: TGTGCCAGCAGTAAGGCGGGGGGGGGCAATGAGCAGTTCTTC

d_call: TRBD2
j_call: TRBJ2-7
clone_size: .
v_call: TRBV7-6
cdr3_aa: CASSREAGTSGGVPYEQYF
cdr3_nt: TGTGCCAGCAGCCGGGAAGCCGGGACTAGCGGGGGGGTCCCCTACGAGCAGTACTTC

d_call: .
j_call: TRBJ2-7
clone_size: .
v_call: TRBV20-1
cdr3_aa: CSARDRAEINYEQYF
cdr3_nt: TGCAGTGCTAGAGACCGAGCGGAAATTAACTACGAGCAGTACTTC

d_call: .
j_call: TRBJ2-1
clone_size: many
v_call: TRBV9
cdr3_aa: CASSAPAGASYNEQFF
cdr3_nt: TGTGCCAGCAGCGCTCCTGCGGGGGCCTCCTACAATGAGCAGTTCTTC

d_call: TRBD2
j_call: TRBJ2-7
clone_size: .
v_call: TRBV10-3
cdr3_aa: CAISDVGGAMISYEQYF
cdr3_nt: TGTGCCATCAGTGATGTGGGAGGGGCAATGATTTCCTACGAGCAGTACTTC

d_call: TRBD2
j_call: TRBJ2-5
clone_size: .
v_call: TRBV7-9
cdr3_aa: CATGFASGTLQETQYF
cdr3_nt: TGTGCCACGGGATTTGCTAGCGGGACCCTCCAAGAGACCCAGTACTTC

d_call: .
j_call: TRBJ2-1
clone_size: many
v_call: TRBV29-1
cdr3_aa: CSVIGNEQFF
cdr3_nt: TGCAGCGTGATTGGTAATGAGCAGTTCTTC

d_call: .
j_call: TRBJ1-1
clone_size: .
v_call: TRBV29-1
cdr3_aa: CSVVATEAFF
cdr3_nt: TGCAGCGTTGTGGCCACTGAAGCTTTCTTT

d_call: TRBD2
j_call: TRBJ2-2
clone_size: few
v_call: TRBV13
cdr3_aa: CASSYYSGRAAGELFF
cdr3_nt: TGTGCCAGCAGCTACTATAGCGGGAGGGCGGCCGGGGAGCTGTTTTTT

d_call: .
j_call: TRBJ1-2
clone_size: few
v_call: TRBV5-1
cdr3_aa: CASSFTSDGFYGYTF
cdr3_nt: TGCGCCAGCAGCTTTACTTCGGACGGGTTCTATGGCTACACCTTC

d_call: TRBD1
j_call: TRBJ1-2
clone_size: few
v_call: TRBV2
cdr3_aa: CARIGTDYGYTF
cdr3_nt: TGTGCCCGAATCGGGACAGACTATGGCTACACCTTC

d_call: TRBD2
j_call: TRBJ2-7
clone_size: .
v_call: TRBV6-2/TRBV6-3
cdr3_aa: CASTGLAGGPHEQYF
cdr3_nt: TGTGCCAGCACCGGACTAGCGGGGGGGCCCCACGAGCAGTACTTC

d_call: .
j_call: TRBJ2-5
clone_size: .
v_call: TRBV27
cdr3_aa: CASSRDGGQETQYF
cdr3_nt: TGTGCCAGCAGTCGCGACGGGGGACAAGAGACCCAGTACTTC

d_call: .
j_call: TRBJ1-1
clone_size: .
v_call: TRBV27
cdr3_aa: CASSSGTFPTEAFF
cdr3_nt: TGTGCCAGCAGCTCAGGGACCTTCCCCACTGAAGCTTTCTTT

d_call: TRBD2
j_call: TRBJ2-7
clone_size: once
v_call: TRBV5-1
cdr3_aa: CASQGLAGTYEQYF
cdr3_nt: TGCGCCAGTCAAGGACTAGCGGGGACCTACGAGCAGTACTTC

d_call: .
j_call: TRBJ2-1
clone_size: few
v_call: TRBV6-2/TRBV6-3
cdr3_aa: CASSYNKGYNEQFF
cdr3_nt: TGTGCCAGCAGTTACAATAAGGGGTACAATGAGCAGTTCTTC

d_call: TRBD1
j_call: TRBJ1-6
clone_size: few
v_call: TRBV5-1
cdr3_aa: CASSLPGGQSPLHF
cdr3_nt: TGCGCCAGCAGCTTGCCAGGGGGACAATCACCCCTCCACTTT

d_call: .
j_call: TRBJ2-3
clone_size: few
v_call: TRBV20-1
cdr3_aa: CSAKQPKADTQYF
cdr3_nt: TGCAGTGCTAAGCAACCGAAAGCAGATACGCAGTATTTT

d_call: .
j_call: TRBJ2-7
clone_size: .
v_call: TRBV7-9
cdr3_aa: CASSRTGDGYEQYF
cdr3_nt: TGTGCCAGCAGCCGAACGGGGGATGGGTACGAGCAGTACTTC

d_call: .
j_call: TRBJ2-3
clone_size: .
v_call: TRBV20-1
cdr3_aa: CSAMVLDSFDTQYF
cdr3_nt: TGCAGTGCTATGGTTTTAGATTCCTTCGATACGCAGTATTTT

d_call: .
j_call: TRBJ2-2
clone_size: .
v_call: TRBV7-2
cdr3_aa: CASSFSQGGIGELFF
cdr3_nt: TGTGCCAGCAGCTTTAGTCAGGGTGGTATCGGGGAGCTGTTTTTT

d_call: .
j_call: TRBJ2-4
clone_size: .
v_call: TRBV12-3/TRBV12-4
cdr3_aa: CASSLSGERPLAKNIQYF
cdr3_nt: TGTGCCAGCAGTTTAAGTGGGGAGCGGCCCCTAGCCAAAAACATTCAGTACTTC

d_call: .
j_call: TRBJ1-1
clone_size: .
v_call: TRBV25-1
cdr3_aa: CASSEYLAAEAFF
cdr3_nt: TGTGCCAGCAGTGAATATCTCGCCGCAGAAGCTTTCTTT

d_call: TRBD1
j_call: TRBJ2-3
clone_size: few
v_call: TRBV7-2
cdr3_aa: CASSINQGALTDTQYF
cdr3_nt: TGTGCCAGCAGCATCAATCAGGGGGCCCTCACAGATACGCAGTATTTT

d_call: .
j_call: TRBJ2-1
clone_size: .
v_call: TRBV5-1
cdr3_aa: CASSLRQWSYNEQFF
cdr3_nt: TGCGCCAGCAGCTTGAGGCAATGGTCCTACAATGAGCAGTTCTTC

d_call: .
j_call: TRBJ2-3
clone_size: few
v_call: TRBV30
cdr3_aa: CAWGGANTQYF
cdr3_nt: TGTGCCTGGGGGGGGGCAAATACGCAGTATTTT